The 7 T cell receptor beta chains below come from one sample, sequenced in a study of blood T cell repertoires in COVID-19 (TCRdb year 2020). Library prep was done by the immunoSEQ multiplex PCR assay. Not all clones reach the TCRdb copy of this immuneACCESS table, which keeps in-frame sequences only. Checked studies attribute under half of the gap to unresolved V genes and leave the rest unexplained. This sample lists around 25,000 clones; 80% to 90% were detected once. Around 2.7% of the sample comes from the top ten. The source material was peripheral blood. All receptors derive from a human donor in a cohort sampled during active COVID-19.

The V gene is TRBV6-6, the J gene TRBJ2-1; no clear D gene. V lost 8 bases and J lost 1, with 18 bases in between. This CDR3 has 16 residues. In germline, CDR1 is MNHNY, CDR2 SVGAGI (reference sequence). CDR3 in DNA: TGTGCCAGCTCTGACGTTCCAGCGCCATCCTACAATGAGCAGTTCTTC. Amino acid sequence: CASSDVPAPSYNEQFF.

This chain uses TRBV5-1 with TRBJ2-3, with 11 bases that match TRBD1. Per the germline V gene, CDR1 is SGHRS and CDR2 is YFSETQ. With V trimmed by 3 bases and J by 4 bases, 13 bases remained unmatched. The CDR3 extends over 18 amino acids. CDR3 sequence reads: CASSSDPIGQGAADTQYF. Here the CDR3 DNA reads TGCGCCAGCAGCTCAGACCCAATCGGACAGGGGGCGGCAGATACGCAGTATTTT.

The rearrangement uses TRBV4-1 and TRBJ2-4; TRBD1 matches 9 bases. The J segment lost 0 bases and the V segment lost 0 bases, leaving 3 bases of the junction unmatched. Germline CDR1 is MGHRA and CDR2 is YSYEKL. The CDR3 contains 17 residues. This CDR3 reads CASSQEDRGQAKNIQYF. The CDR3 coding sequence is TGCGCCAGCAGCCAAGAGGACAGGGGCCAAGCCAAAAACATTCAGTACTTC.

V is TRBV2 and J is TRBJ2-1; 7 bases are shared with TRBD1. CDR1 and CDR2 from the germline V gene are SNHLY and FYNNEI. V trimming: 0 bases; J trimming: 8 bases; junction bases outside the gene matches: 4. There are 14 residues in the CDR3. The CDR3 coding sequence is TGTGCCAGCAGTGAAGCGACAGGGAAGGATGAGCAGTTCTTC. Its translation: CASSEATGKDEQFF.

This clone was recorded once. The CDR3 spells CASSYESYNSPLHF. The CDR3 coding sequence is TGTGCCAGCAGTTATGAGTCCTATAATTCACCCCTCCACTTT. The V gene is TRBV6-5, the J gene TRBJ1-6; no clear D gene. V shed 3 bases and J shed 1 base, with 4 bases lying between them. CDR1 is MNHEY and CDR2 is SVGAGI in the germline V gene. The CDR3 sequence is 14 residues long.

The chain combines TRBV28 with TRBJ1-1; D gene ambiguous. Germline values: CDR1 MDHEN, CDR2 SYDVKM. V lost 3 bases, J lost 7 bases, and 15 bases lay in between. The length of the CDR3 is 14 residues. CDR3 sequence (DNA): TGTGCCAGCAGTTTTTCCGGAGGTGGGGATGAAGCTTTCTTT. This codes for CASSFSGGGDEAFF.

The chain links TRBV6-5 to TRBJ1-3; no clear D gene. V lost 7 bases and J lost 0, with 13 bases in between. This CDR3 comprises 15 residues. From germline, CDR1 is MNHEY and CDR2 SVGAGI. The CDR3 spells CASTHRSLSGNTIYF. The DNA for the CDR3 is TGTGCCAGCACCCACCGGAGCCTCTCTGGAAACACCATATATTTT.